These T cell receptor beta chains were read from a single sample in a study of breast tumors, draining lymph nodes, adjacent tissues. One entry per CDR3 protein results from TCRdb running MiXCR on the multiplex PCR reads. The data show about 20,000 distinct CDR3 sequences, around 33% seen once. Sequencing was done on a sample of breast tumor tissue. Receptors were obtained from a female donor with breast cancer. Some clones in this sample may be carry-over from other donors' samples. Each CDR3 is given with its conserved first and last residue. Each record gives: CDR3 length, J gene, clone size, V gene, D gene, CDR3 DNA, CDR3 protein. D genes are given only for firm matches. Clone size, where shown, is once, few, many, or a class for clones that have expanded.

cdr3_length: 16; j_call: TRBJ1-4; clone_size: medium-sized; v_call: TRBV5-8; d_call: -; cdr3_nt: TGTGCCAGCAGCTTGCGGGTCGGGCATACTAATGAAAAACTGTTTTTT; cdr3_aa: CASSLRVGHTNEKLFF
cdr3_length: 12; j_call: TRBJ2-7; clone_size: -; v_call: TRBV9; d_call: -; cdr3_nt: TGTGCCAGCAGCGGACTAGATGACGAGCAGTACTTC; cdr3_aa: CASSGLDDEQYF
cdr3_length: 10; j_call: TRBJ1-4; clone_size: medium-sized; v_call: TRBV20-1; d_call: -; cdr3_nt: TGCAGTTCTAGAGGGACTAGTGTGTTTTTT; cdr3_aa: CSSRGTSVFF
cdr3_length: 15; j_call: TRBJ1-2; clone_size: many; v_call: TRBV5-1; d_call: TRBD1; cdr3_nt: TGCGCCAGCAGCCTCCGGGACAGCGCTAACTATGGCTACACCTTC; cdr3_aa: CASSLRDSANYGYTF
cdr3_length: 13; j_call: TRBJ2-1; clone_size: -; v_call: TRBV27; d_call: -; cdr3_nt: TGTGCCAGCAGTTTCGACCTCGACAATGAGCAGTTCTTC; cdr3_aa: CASSFDLDNEQFF
cdr3_length: 18; j_call: TRBJ2-7; clone_size: many; v_call: TRBV5-6; d_call: TRBD2; cdr3_nt: TGTGCCAGCAGCCGAGCCGGGACTAGCGGGAGGGCCAGTTACGAGCAGTACTTC; cdr3_aa: CASSRAGTSGRASYEQYF
cdr3_length: 18; j_call: TRBJ2-1; clone_size: many; v_call: TRBV27; d_call: TRBD2; cdr3_nt: TGTGCCAGCAGTTTATGGGGCAATTCGGCGGGAGTCCGCAATGAGCAGTTCTTC; cdr3_aa: CASSLWGNSAGVRNEQFF
cdr3_length: 19; j_call: TRBJ2-5; clone_size: many; v_call: TRBV25-1; d_call: TRBD1; cdr3_nt: TGTGCCAGCAGTCCGCAGGGGGCCAAGACCCAACAAGAACAAGAGACCCAGTACTTC; cdr3_aa: CASSPQGAKTQQEQETQYF
cdr3_length: 14; j_call: TRBJ1-6; clone_size: -; v_call: TRBV24-1; d_call: TRBD1; cdr3_nt: TGTGCCACCTATACGGGACAGGGTGTGTCACCCCTCCACTTT; cdr3_aa: CATYTGQGVSPLHF
cdr3_length: 14; j_call: TRBJ2-7; clone_size: many; v_call: TRBV5-4; d_call: -; cdr3_nt: TGTGCCAGCAGCCAGCAGGGTTTATCCTACGAGCAGTACTTC; cdr3_aa: CASSQQGLSYEQYF
cdr3_length: 14; j_call: TRBJ1-2; clone_size: many; v_call: TRBV5-6; d_call: -; cdr3_nt: TGTGCCAGCAGCTTGGACCCCAGGATGCAAGGCTACACCTTC; cdr3_aa: CASSLDPRMQGYTF
cdr3_length: 14; j_call: TRBJ2-1; clone_size: -; v_call: TRBV7-9; d_call: -; cdr3_nt: TGTGCCAGCAGCTTAACGGCTGGGTCTAATGAGCAGTTCTTC; cdr3_aa: CASSLTAGSNEQFF
cdr3_length: 15; j_call: TRBJ1-2; clone_size: many; v_call: TRBV6-1; d_call: TRBD1; cdr3_nt: TGTGCCAGCAGCCATCGCCGGGACAGGGCAGGTCGCTACACCTTC; cdr3_aa: CASSHRRDRAGRYTF
cdr3_length: 15; j_call: TRBJ2-1; clone_size: -; v_call: TRBV7-9; d_call: TRBD2; cdr3_nt: TGTGCCAGCAGCTTTACTAGCGGGAGTCCCATTGAGCAGTTCTTC; cdr3_aa: CASSFTSGSPIEQFF
cdr3_length: 12; j_call: TRBJ2-3; clone_size: -; v_call: TRBV6-1; d_call: -; cdr3_nt: TGTGCCAGCAGTGTAGGGGAAGATACGCAGTATTTT; cdr3_aa: CASSVGEDTQYF
cdr3_length: 15; j_call: TRBJ2-7; clone_size: once; v_call: TRBV20-1; d_call: -; cdr3_nt: TGCAGTGCTAGAGCGGACCTCGACATGGACTACGAGCAGTACTTC; cdr3_aa: CSARADLDMDYEQYF
cdr3_length: 17; j_call: TRBJ1-5; clone_size: -; v_call: TRBV28; d_call: -; cdr3_nt: TGTGCCAGCAGTTTACGGCAGGCTCCTTATAGCAATCAGCCCCAGCATTTT; cdr3_aa: CASSLRQAPYSNQPQHF
cdr3_length: 16; j_call: TRBJ2-1; clone_size: many; v_call: TRBV5-1; d_call: -; cdr3_nt: TGCGCCAGCAGCTTGGCCTCGGGGAGCTCCTACAATGAGCAGTTCTTC; cdr3_aa: CASSLASGSSYNEQFF
cdr3_length: 14; j_call: TRBJ1-2; clone_size: -; v_call: TRBV11-2; d_call: -; cdr3_nt: TGTGCCAGCAGCTTAGGTACAGGGAGGACTGGAAACACCTTC; cdr3_aa: CASSLGTGRTGNTF
cdr3_length: 16; j_call: TRBJ2-1; clone_size: many; v_call: TRBV9; d_call: -; cdr3_nt: TGTGCCAGCAGCGTAGGTCCGGGGAGAGGGTACAATGAGCAGTTCTTC; cdr3_aa: CASSVGPGRGYNEQFF
cdr3_length: 18; j_call: TRBJ2-3; clone_size: many; v_call: TRBV24-1; d_call: TRBD1; cdr3_nt: TGTGCCACCAGTGATTTGCCGGGACAGGGGGCGGAGGCCGATACGCAGTATTTT; cdr3_aa: CATSDLPGQGAEADTQYF
cdr3_length: 16; j_call: TRBJ2-7; clone_size: medium-sized; v_call: TRBV6-6; d_call: TRBD2; cdr3_nt: TGTGCCAGCAGTTACGCCTTCACTAGCGGGAGCTACGAGCAGTACTTC; cdr3_aa: CASSYAFTSGSYEQYF
cdr3_length: 13; j_call: TRBJ1-2; clone_size: many; v_call: TRBV2; d_call: -; cdr3_nt: TGTGCCAGCAGTACGATGCGTGGAGGGGACTACACCTTC; cdr3_aa: CASSTMRGGDYTF
cdr3_length: 16; j_call: TRBJ2-1; clone_size: many; v_call: TRBV5-1; d_call: TRBD2; cdr3_nt: TGCGCCAGCAGCTTGTATCCGCGGGAGGGCTACAATGAGCAGTTCTTC; cdr3_aa: CASSLYPREGYNEQFF
cdr3_length: 15; j_call: TRBJ1-2; clone_size: medium-sized; v_call: TRBV4-3; d_call: -; cdr3_nt: TGCGCCAGCAGCCAAGGGGGGCCGGGGAACTATGGCTACACCTTC; cdr3_aa: CASSQGGPGNYGYTF
cdr3_length: 18; j_call: TRBJ2-1; clone_size: many; v_call: TRBV7-6; d_call: TRBD2; cdr3_nt: TGTGCCAGCAGCCCCCATCAGTCTAGCGGGAGGAAGTACAATGAGCAGTTCTTC; cdr3_aa: CASSPHQSSGRKYNEQFF
cdr3_length: 13; j_call: TRBJ2-5; clone_size: -; v_call: TRBV20-1; d_call: TRBD2; cdr3_nt: TGCAGTGCTCCCCCGGGGGGACTAGAGACCCAGTACTTC; cdr3_aa: CSAPPGGLETQYF
cdr3_length: 19; j_call: TRBJ2-6; clone_size: many; v_call: TRBV4-2; d_call: -; cdr3_nt: TGTGCCAGCAGCCCGGGGGCGGGCGGTACAATTATTGGGGCCAACGTCCTGACTTTC; cdr3_aa: CASSPGAGGTIIGANVLTF
cdr3_length: 16; j_call: TRBJ2-7; clone_size: many; v_call: TRBV7-8; d_call: TRBD2; cdr3_nt: TGTGCCAGCAGCTCCCCTGGGACTAGCGGGGCCTACGAGCAGTACTTC; cdr3_aa: CASSSPGTSGAYEQYF
cdr3_length: 15; j_call: TRBJ2-7; clone_size: many; v_call: TRBV27; d_call: TRBD2; cdr3_nt: TGTGCCAGCAGTAAGGTGGGCGGGAGCGTCGTGAAGCAGTACTTC; cdr3_aa: CASSKVGGSVVKQYF
cdr3_length: 13; j_call: TRBJ1-5; clone_size: many; v_call: TRBV6-2/TRBV6-3; d_call: -; cdr3_nt: TGTGCCAGCAGTTCCCCGGGGGGTCCGCCCCAGCATTTT; cdr3_aa: CASSSPGGPPQHF
cdr3_length: 18; j_call: TRBJ1-1; clone_size: few; v_call: TRBV24-1; d_call: -; cdr3_nt: TGTGCCACCAGTGATTTTTGGGGACGAGGGGGAGGGAACACTGAAGCTTTCTTT; cdr3_aa: CATSDFWGRGGGNTEAFF
cdr3_length: 14; j_call: TRBJ2-3; clone_size: -; v_call: TRBV7-9; d_call: TRBD2; cdr3_nt: TGTGCCAGCAGCTTAGGGGACTACACAGATACGCAGTATTTT; cdr3_aa: CASSLGDYTDTQYF
cdr3_length: 16; j_call: TRBJ1-2; clone_size: many; v_call: TRBV7-6; d_call: -; cdr3_nt: TGTGCCAGCAGCTTAGCGCTAGGCCGACCGGCCTATGGCTACACCTTC; cdr3_aa: CASSLALGRPAYGYTF
cdr3_length: 17; j_call: TRBJ2-1; clone_size: -; v_call: TRBV9; d_call: TRBD2; cdr3_nt: TGTGCCAGCAGCCCCCCCCCGGCGGGAGGCTCCTACAATGAGCAGTTCTTC; cdr3_aa: CASSPPPAGGSYNEQFF
cdr3_length: 16; j_call: TRBJ2-5; clone_size: many; v_call: TRBV4-1; d_call: TRBD2; cdr3_nt: TGCGCCAGCAGCCAAGATTGGCCTAGCGGACAAGAGACCCAGTACTTC; cdr3_aa: CASSQDWPSGQETQYF
cdr3_length: 14; j_call: TRBJ1-1; clone_size: -; v_call: TRBV7-2; d_call: TRBD1; cdr3_nt: TGTGCCAGCAGATTTACAGGGGGCGGCACTGAAGCTTTCTTT; cdr3_aa: CASRFTGGGTEAFF
cdr3_length: 13; j_call: TRBJ1-5; clone_size: -; v_call: TRBV12-3/TRBV12-4; d_call: -; cdr3_nt: TGTGCCAGCAGTACAGACAGTAATCAGCCCCAGCATTTT; cdr3_aa: CASSTDSNQPQHF
cdr3_length: 11; j_call: TRBJ2-4; clone_size: -; v_call: TRBV28; d_call: -; cdr3_nt: TGTGCCAGCACCTCTTACGACATTCAGTACTTC; cdr3_aa: CASTSYDIQYF
cdr3_length: 14; j_call: TRBJ1-4; clone_size: many; v_call: TRBV27; d_call: -; cdr3_nt: TGTGCCAGCAGAGCAAGGCAGGGGAATGAAAAACTGTTTTTT; cdr3_aa: CASRARQGNEKLFF
cdr3_length: 14; j_call: TRBJ2-1; clone_size: many; v_call: TRBV19; d_call: TRBD1; cdr3_nt: TGTGCCAGTAGGCGGGCAGGGGGTTCGGATGAGCAGTTCTTC; cdr3_aa: CASRRAGGSDEQFF
cdr3_length: 12; j_call: TRBJ2-3; clone_size: many; v_call: TRBV30; d_call: -; cdr3_nt: TGTGCCTGGGAGGACAGAGCAGATACGCAGTATTTT; cdr3_aa: CAWEDRADTQYF
cdr3_length: 14; j_call: TRBJ2-7; clone_size: many; v_call: TRBV7-2; d_call: -; cdr3_nt: TGTGCCAGCAGCTCGGACTGGACCTCCTACGAGCAGTACTTC; cdr3_aa: CASSSDWTSYEQYF
cdr3_length: 15; j_call: TRBJ2-1; clone_size: medium-sized; v_call: TRBV20-1; d_call: TRBD2; cdr3_nt: TGCAGTGCTAGAGACCGACTAGCGGACTACAATGAGCAGTTCTTC; cdr3_aa: CSARDRLADYNEQFF
cdr3_length: 17; j_call: TRBJ2-2; clone_size: many; v_call: TRBV20-1; d_call: TRBD2; cdr3_nt: TGCAGTGCTAGAGATCGGGGACTAGCGGGAGGGCCAGGGGAGCTGTTTTTT; cdr3_aa: CSARDRGLAGGPGELFF
cdr3_length: 14; j_call: TRBJ2-5; clone_size: large; v_call: TRBV9; d_call: -; cdr3_nt: TGTGCCAGCAGCGTAGAGCCTTCCCAAGAGACCCAGTACTTC; cdr3_aa: CASSVEPSQETQYF
cdr3_length: 14; j_call: TRBJ2-3; clone_size: many; v_call: TRBV9; d_call: -; cdr3_nt: TGTGCCAGCAGCGCTGGAGTGGCCACAGATACGCAGTATTTT; cdr3_aa: CASSAGVATDTQYF
cdr3_length: 17; j_call: TRBJ2-5; clone_size: many; v_call: TRBV20-1; d_call: TRBD2; cdr3_nt: TGCAGTGCTAGAGATAAACTAGCGGGAGTATGGGGAGAGACCCAGTACTTC; cdr3_aa: CSARDKLAGVWGETQYF
cdr3_length: 18; j_call: TRBJ2-2; clone_size: many; v_call: TRBV7-6; d_call: TRBD1; cdr3_nt: TGTGCCAGCAGCTTCCTCTTCGGGACAGGGCAAGAGGCCGGGGAGCTGTTTTTT; cdr3_aa: CASSFLFGTGQEAGELFF
cdr3_length: 16; j_call: TRBJ2-2; clone_size: large; v_call: TRBV4-3; d_call: TRBD2; cdr3_nt: TGCGCCAGCAGCCAAGATGCGGGAGCGAACACCGGGGAGCTGTTTTTT; cdr3_aa: CASSQDAGANTGELFF
cdr3_length: 15; j_call: TRBJ1-1; clone_size: -; v_call: TRBV5-1; d_call: -; cdr3_nt: TGCGCCAGCAGCTTGGTGGGCACCATGAACACTGAAGCTTTCTTT; cdr3_aa: CASSLVGTMNTEAFF
cdr3_length: 17; j_call: TRBJ2-1; clone_size: -; v_call: TRBV6-6; d_call: TRBD2; cdr3_nt: TGTGCCAGCAGTAACCGACTAGCGGGAGGGCCCCACAATGAGCAGTTCTTC; cdr3_aa: CASSNRLAGGPHNEQFF
cdr3_length: 18; j_call: TRBJ2-2; clone_size: -; v_call: TRBV7-3; d_call: TRBD2; cdr3_nt: TGTGCCAGCAGCCAGGGACTAGCGGGAGAGGGGAACACCGGGGAGCTGTTTTTT; cdr3_aa: CASSQGLAGEGNTGELFF
cdr3_length: 17; j_call: TRBJ1-6; clone_size: -; v_call: TRBV5-1; d_call: -; cdr3_nt: TGCGCCAGCAGCCGGCGGACGGAAGGCACCTATAATTCACCCCTCCACTTT; cdr3_aa: CASSRRTEGTYNSPLHF
cdr3_length: 13; j_call: TRBJ1-6; clone_size: -; v_call: TRBV7-2; d_call: -; cdr3_nt: TGTGCCAGCAGCTTACAACAGAATTCACCCCTCCACTTT; cdr3_aa: CASSLQQNSPLHF
cdr3_length: 14; j_call: TRBJ2-3; clone_size: -; v_call: TRBV28; d_call: -; cdr3_nt: TGTGCCAGCAGTCTCCTCAACTCAGGCGGTACGCAGTATTTT; cdr3_aa: CASSLLNSGGTQYF
cdr3_length: 13; j_call: TRBJ1-2; clone_size: -; v_call: TRBV5-4; d_call: TRBD1; cdr3_nt: TGTGCCAGCAGCTCGACAGGGGGCTATGGCTACACCTTC; cdr3_aa: CASSSTGGYGYTF
cdr3_length: 17; j_call: TRBJ2-3; clone_size: many; v_call: TRBV25-1; d_call: TRBD2; cdr3_nt: TGTGCCAGCAGTGATCTGGGACTAGCAGTTAGCACAGATACGCAGTATTTT; cdr3_aa: CASSDLGLAVSTDTQYF
cdr3_length: 14; j_call: TRBJ2-7; clone_size: medium-sized; v_call: TRBV20-1; d_call: TRBD2; cdr3_nt: TGCAGTGCGCCTACAATAGCGGGAGGGGTCGAGCAGTACTTC; cdr3_aa: CSAPTIAGGVEQYF
cdr3_length: 15; j_call: TRBJ2-1; clone_size: medium-sized; v_call: TRBV20-1; d_call: -; cdr3_nt: TGCAGTGCTAGAGCCCGGACCAGCTCCTACAATGAGCAGTTCTTC; cdr3_aa: CSARARTSSYNEQFF